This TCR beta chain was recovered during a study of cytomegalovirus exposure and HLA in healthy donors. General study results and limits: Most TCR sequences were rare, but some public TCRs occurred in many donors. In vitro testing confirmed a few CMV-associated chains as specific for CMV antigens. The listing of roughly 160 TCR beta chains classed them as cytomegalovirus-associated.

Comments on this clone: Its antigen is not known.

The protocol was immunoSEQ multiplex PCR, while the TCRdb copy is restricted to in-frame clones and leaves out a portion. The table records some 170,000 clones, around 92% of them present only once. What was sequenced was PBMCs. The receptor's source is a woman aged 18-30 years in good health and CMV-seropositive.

The chain's CDR3 is CASSLGQTKNIQYF. CDR3 nucleotides: TGTGCCAGCAGCTTGGGACAGACCAAAAACATTCAGTACTTC. V is TRBV5-4 and J is TRBJ2-4, with TRBD1 as a possible D gene (5 bases). V lost 0 bases, J lost 2 bases, and 6 bases lay in between. The CDR3 runs 14 residues. Germline CDR1 SGHNT, CDR2 YYREEE (reference sequence).